This TCR beta chain was sequenced during a study of blood T cell repertoires in COVID-19. Study as a whole: The samples span acute and convalescent COVID-19 from the United States, Italy and Spain.

Clones were read by immunoSEQ multiplex PCR, and TCRdb kept only the in-frame ones, dropping some. The table lists roughly 180,000 clones, under 90% of them singletons. J lost 7 bases, V lost 0 bases, and 9 bases had no gene match. Germline-derived CDR1 and CDR2 are LGHDT and YNNKEL (reference sequence). The CDR3 extends over 15 amino acids. This sequence originates from a woman of 80 years or more with active or convalescent COVID-19. J is TRBJ2-7 and V is TRBV3-1 (or the pseudogene TRBV3-2); 7 bases line up with TRBD2. The sample was peripheral blood. The CDR3 spells CASSQDASGKGEQYF. The CDR3 DNA reads as TGTGCCAGCAGCCAAGACGCTAGCGGAAAGGGAGAGCAGTACTTC.